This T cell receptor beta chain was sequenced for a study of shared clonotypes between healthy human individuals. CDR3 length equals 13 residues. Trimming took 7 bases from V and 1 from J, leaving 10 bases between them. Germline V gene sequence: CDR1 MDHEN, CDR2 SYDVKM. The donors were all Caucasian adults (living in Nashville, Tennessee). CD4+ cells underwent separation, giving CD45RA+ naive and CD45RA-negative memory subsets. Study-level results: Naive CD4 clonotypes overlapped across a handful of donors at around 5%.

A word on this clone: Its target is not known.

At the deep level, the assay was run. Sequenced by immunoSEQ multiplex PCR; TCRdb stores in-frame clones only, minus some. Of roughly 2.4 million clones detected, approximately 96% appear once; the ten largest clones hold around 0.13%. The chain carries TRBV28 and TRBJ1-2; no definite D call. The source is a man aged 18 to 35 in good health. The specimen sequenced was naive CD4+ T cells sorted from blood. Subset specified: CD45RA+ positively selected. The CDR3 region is CASMWGINYGYTF. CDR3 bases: TGTGCCAGCATGTGGGGAATTAACTATGGCTACACCTTC.